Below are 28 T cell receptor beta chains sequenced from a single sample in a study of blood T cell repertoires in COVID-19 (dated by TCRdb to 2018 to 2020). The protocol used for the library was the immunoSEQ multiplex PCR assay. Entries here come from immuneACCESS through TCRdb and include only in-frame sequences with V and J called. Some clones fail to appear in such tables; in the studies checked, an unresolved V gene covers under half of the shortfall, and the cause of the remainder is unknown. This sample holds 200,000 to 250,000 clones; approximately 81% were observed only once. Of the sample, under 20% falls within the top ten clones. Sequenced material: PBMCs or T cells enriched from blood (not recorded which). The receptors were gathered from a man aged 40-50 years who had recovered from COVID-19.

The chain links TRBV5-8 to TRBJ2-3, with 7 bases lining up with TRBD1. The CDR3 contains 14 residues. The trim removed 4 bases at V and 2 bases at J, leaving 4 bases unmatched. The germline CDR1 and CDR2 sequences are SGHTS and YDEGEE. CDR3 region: CASSPGTDTDTQYF. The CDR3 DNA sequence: TGTGCCAGCAGCCCCGGGACAGACACAGATACGCAGTATTTT.

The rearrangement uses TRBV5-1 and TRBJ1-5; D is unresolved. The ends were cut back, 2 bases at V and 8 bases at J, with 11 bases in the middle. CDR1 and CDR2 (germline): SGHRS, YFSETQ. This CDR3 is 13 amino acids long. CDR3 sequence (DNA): TGCGCCAGCAGCTTCTTGACTGGAGAGCCCCAGCATTTT. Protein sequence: CASSFLTGEPQHF.

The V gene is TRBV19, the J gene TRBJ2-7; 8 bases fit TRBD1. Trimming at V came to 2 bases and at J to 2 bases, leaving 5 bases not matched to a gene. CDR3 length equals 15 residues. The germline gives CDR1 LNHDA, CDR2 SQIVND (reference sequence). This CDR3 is CASSITHRGTYEQYF. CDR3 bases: TGTGCCAGTAGTATAACCCACAGGGGGACCTACGAGCAGTACTTC.

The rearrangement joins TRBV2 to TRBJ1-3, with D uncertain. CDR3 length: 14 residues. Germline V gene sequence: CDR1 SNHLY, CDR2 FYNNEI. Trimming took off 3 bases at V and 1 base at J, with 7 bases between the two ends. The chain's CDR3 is CASSDQLSGNTIYF. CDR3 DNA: TGTGCCAGCAGTGATCAGTTATCTGGAAACACCATATATTTT. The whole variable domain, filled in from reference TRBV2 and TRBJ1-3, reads EPEVTQTPSHQVTQMGQEVILRCVPISNHLYFYWYRQILGQKVEFLVSFYNNEISEKSEIFDDQFSVERPDGSNFTLKIRSTKLEDSAMYFCASSDQLSGNTIYFGEGSWLTVV.

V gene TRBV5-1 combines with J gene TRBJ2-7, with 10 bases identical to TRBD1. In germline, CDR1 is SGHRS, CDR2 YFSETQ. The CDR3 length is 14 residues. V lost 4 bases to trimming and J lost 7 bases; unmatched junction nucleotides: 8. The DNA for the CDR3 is TGCGCCAGCAGCCCTAGACAGGGGGCGGGGGAGCAGTACTTC. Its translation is CASSPRQGAGEQYF.

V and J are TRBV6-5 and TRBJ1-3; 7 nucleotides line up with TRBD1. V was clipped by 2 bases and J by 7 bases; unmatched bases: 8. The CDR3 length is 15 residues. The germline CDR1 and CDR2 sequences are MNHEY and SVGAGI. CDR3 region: CASSYNDRAINTIYF. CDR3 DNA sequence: TGTGCCAGCAGTTACAATGACAGGGCTATCAACACCATATATTTT.

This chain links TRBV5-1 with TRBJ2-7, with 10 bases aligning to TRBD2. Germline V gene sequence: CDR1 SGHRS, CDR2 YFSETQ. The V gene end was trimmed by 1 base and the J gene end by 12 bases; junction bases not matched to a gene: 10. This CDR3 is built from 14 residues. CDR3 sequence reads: CASSLYLAGEQLYF. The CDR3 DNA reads TGCGCCAGCAGCTTGTACCTAGCGGGAGAACAGCTGTACTTC.

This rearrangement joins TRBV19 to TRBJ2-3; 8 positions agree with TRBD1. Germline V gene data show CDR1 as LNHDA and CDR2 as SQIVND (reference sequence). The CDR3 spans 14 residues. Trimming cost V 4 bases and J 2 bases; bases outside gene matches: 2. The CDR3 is CASSTGQVTDTQYF. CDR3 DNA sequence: TGTGCCAGTAGTACGGGACAGGTCACAGATACGCAGTATTTT.

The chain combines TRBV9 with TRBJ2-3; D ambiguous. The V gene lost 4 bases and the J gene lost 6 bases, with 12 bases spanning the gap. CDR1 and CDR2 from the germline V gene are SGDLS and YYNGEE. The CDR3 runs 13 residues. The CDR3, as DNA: TGTGCCAGCAGCCCCCGACCTAGGGATACGCAGTATTTT. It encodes CASSPRPRDTQYF.

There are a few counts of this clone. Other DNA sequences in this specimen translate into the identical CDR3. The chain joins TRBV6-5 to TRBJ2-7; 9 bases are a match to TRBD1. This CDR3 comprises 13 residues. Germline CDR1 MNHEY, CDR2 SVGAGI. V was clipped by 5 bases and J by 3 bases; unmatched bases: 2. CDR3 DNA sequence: TGTGCCAGCAGTCGGGACAGGGTCTACGAGCAGTACTTC. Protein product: CASSRDRVYEQYF.

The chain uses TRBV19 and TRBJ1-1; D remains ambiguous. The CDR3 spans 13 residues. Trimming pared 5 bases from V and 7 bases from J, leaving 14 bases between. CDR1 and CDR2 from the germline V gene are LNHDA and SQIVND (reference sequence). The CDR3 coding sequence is TGTGCCAGTAGTGCCCACAACCGTAATGAAGCTTTCTTT. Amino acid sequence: CASSAHNRNEAFF.

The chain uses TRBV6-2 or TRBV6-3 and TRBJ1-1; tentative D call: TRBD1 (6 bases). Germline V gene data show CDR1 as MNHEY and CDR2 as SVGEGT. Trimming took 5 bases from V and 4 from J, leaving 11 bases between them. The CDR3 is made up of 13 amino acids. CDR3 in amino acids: CASSLQGATEAFF. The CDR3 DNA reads TGTGCCAGCAGTCTACAGGGAGCCACTGAAGCTTTCTTT.

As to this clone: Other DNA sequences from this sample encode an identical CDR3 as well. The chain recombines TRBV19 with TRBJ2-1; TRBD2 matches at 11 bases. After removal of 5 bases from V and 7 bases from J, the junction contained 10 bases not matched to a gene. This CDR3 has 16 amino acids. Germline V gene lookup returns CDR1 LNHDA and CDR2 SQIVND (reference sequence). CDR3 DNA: TGTGCCAGTAGTGACCTTAGCGGGAGGGCCCGGAATGAGCAGTTCTTC. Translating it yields CASSDLSGRARNEQFF.

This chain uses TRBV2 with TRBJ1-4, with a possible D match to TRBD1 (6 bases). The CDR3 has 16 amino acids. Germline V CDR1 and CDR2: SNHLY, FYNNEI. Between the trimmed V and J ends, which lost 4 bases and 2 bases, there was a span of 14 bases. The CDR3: CASSAQGYVTNEKLFF. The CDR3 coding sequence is TGTGCCAGCAGTGCCCAGGGGTACGTTACTAATGAAAAACTGTTTTTT. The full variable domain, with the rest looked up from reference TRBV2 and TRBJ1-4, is EPEVTQTPSHQVTQMGQEVILRCVPISNHLYFYWYRQILGQKVEFLVSFYNNEISEKSEIFDDQFSVERPDGSNFTLKIRSTKLEDSAMYFCASSAQGYVTNEKLFFGSGTQLSVL.

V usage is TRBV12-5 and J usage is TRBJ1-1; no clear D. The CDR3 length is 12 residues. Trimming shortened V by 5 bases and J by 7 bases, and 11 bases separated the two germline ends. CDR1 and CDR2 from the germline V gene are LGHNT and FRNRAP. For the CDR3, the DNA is TGTGCTAGTGGTCCCGGGAGGAATGAAGCTTTCTTT. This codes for CASGPGRNEAFF.

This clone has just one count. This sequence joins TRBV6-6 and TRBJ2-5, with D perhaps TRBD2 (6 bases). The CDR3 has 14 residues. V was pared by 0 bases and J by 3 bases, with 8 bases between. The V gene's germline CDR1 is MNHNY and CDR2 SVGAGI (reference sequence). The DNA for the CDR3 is TGTGCCAGCAGTTACTCCTGGGGGGAAGAGACCCAGTACTTC. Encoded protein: CASSYSWGEETQYF.

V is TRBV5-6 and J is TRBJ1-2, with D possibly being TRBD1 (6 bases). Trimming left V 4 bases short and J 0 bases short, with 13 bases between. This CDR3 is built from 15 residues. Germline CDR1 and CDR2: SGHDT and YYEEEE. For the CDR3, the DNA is TGTGCCAGCAGCAGCGGGACACCGCCTAACTATGGCTACACCTTC. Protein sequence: CASSSGTPPNYGYTF.

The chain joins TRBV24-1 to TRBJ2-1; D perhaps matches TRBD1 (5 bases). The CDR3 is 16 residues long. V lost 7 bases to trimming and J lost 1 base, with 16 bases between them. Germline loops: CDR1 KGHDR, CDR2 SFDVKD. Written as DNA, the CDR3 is TGTGCCACCAGGGGGTCTGGGGCCGTATCCTACAATGAGCAGTTCTTC. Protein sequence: CATRGSGAVSYNEQFF.

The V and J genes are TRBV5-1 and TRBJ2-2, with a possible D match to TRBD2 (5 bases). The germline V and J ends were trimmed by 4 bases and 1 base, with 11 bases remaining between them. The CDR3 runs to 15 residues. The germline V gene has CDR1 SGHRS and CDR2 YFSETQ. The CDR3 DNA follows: TGCGCCAGCAGCCTTAGGACTGGGAACACCGGGGAGCTGTTTTTT. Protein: CASSLRTGNTGELFF.

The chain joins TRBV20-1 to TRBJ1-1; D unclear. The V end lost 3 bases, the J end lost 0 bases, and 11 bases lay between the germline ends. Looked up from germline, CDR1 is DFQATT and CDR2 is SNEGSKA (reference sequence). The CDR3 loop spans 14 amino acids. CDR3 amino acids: CSASWGGMNTEAFF. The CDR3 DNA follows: TGCAGTGCTAGTTGGGGAGGGATGAACACTGAAGCTTTCTTT.

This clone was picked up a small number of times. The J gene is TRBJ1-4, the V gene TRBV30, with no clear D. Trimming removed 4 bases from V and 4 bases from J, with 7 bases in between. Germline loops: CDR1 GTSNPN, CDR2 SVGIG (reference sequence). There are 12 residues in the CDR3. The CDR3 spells CAWNSLNEKLFF. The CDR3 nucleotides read TGTGCCTGGAATTCTCTTAATGAAAAACTGTTTTTT.

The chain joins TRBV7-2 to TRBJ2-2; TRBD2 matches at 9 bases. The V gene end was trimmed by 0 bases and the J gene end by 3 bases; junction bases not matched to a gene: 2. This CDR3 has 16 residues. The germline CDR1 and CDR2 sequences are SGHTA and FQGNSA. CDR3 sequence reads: CASSLALAGYTGELFF. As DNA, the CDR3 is TGTGCCAGCAGCTTAGCTCTAGCGGGATACACCGGGGAGCTGTTTTTT.

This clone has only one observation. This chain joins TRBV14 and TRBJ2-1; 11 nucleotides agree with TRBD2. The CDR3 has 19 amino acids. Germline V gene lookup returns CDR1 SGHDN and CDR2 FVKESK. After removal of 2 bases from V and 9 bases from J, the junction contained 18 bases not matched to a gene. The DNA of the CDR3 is TGTGCCAGCAGCCAAAGCCTTGGGTTCCTAGCGGGAGGTCAGGGTGAGCAGTTCTTC. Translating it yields CASSQSLGFLAGGQGEQFF.

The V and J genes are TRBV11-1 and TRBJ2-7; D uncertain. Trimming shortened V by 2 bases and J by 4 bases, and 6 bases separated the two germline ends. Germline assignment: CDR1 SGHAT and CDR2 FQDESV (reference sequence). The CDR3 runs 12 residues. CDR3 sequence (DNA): TGTGCCAGCAGCTTATCCATTTACGAGCAGTACTTC. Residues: CASSLSIYEQYF.

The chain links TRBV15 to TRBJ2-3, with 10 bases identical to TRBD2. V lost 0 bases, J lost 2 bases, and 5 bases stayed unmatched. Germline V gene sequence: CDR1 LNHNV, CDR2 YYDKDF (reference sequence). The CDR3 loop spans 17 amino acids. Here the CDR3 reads CATSRDYTSGTTDTQYF. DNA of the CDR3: TGTGCCACCAGCAGAGATTACACTAGCGGGACCACAGATACGCAGTATTTT.

The CDR3 is CASSEAGTASWYEQYF. CDR3 coding DNA: TGTGCCAGCAGTGAAGCGGGGACAGCGTCTTGGTACGAGCAGTACTTC. The chain has TRBV2 and TRBJ2-7; 7 positions match TRBD1. The trim removed 0 bases at V and 4 bases at J, leaving 9 bases unmatched. Germline V gene lookup returns CDR1 SNHLY and CDR2 FYNNEI. The CDR3 has 16 residues.

The CDR3 reads CASSRGQRNSPLHF. The CDR3 coding sequence is TGTGCCAGCAGCCGCGGACAGAGGAATTCACCCCTCCACTTT. The chain combines TRBV6-2 or TRBV6-3 with TRBJ1-6, with D tentatively TRBD1 (6 bases). Germline loops: CDR1 MNHEY, CDR2 SVGEGT. Trimming left V 6 bases short and J 7 bases short, with 13 bases between. The CDR3 loop spans 14 amino acids.

CDR3: CASSGLAGGDTQYF. The DNA for the CDR3 is TGTGCCAGCTCAGGACTAGCGGGAGGTGATACGCAGTATTTT. This chain links TRBV18 with TRBJ2-3; 14 nucleotides agree with TRBD2. The V gene end was trimmed by 5 bases and the J gene end by 6 bases; junction bases not matched to a gene: 1. Per germline, CDR1 KGHSH and CDR2 LQKENI. The CDR3 length is 14 residues.